This paragraph covers one T cell receptor (beta chain) sequence. Its antigen is not known. These data come from a study of OX40 agonist ivuxolimab in advanced cancers. About the research overall: Dose-escalation patients were diagnosed with hepatocellular carcinoma, melanoma, renal cell cancer or head and neck cancer. From 23 to 79 years was the age range, with a mean of 60 years, and 65% to 90% were male. Study results and limitations: Among the lowest levels of clonal expansion were found in partial responders at 0.1-3.0 mg/kg. Nonresponders, in some cases, also had low normalized T-cell clonal expansion.

The data were produced by immunoSEQ multiplex PCR, yet TCRdb's version contains in-frame clones alone and is incomplete. Of 90,000 to 100,000 clones in the sample, around nine tenths are singletons; the top ten hold roughly 0.5%. The CDR3 spans 14 residues. V dropped 4 bases and J dropped 5; count of bases not matched to a gene: 6. In germline, CDR1 is SEHNR, CDR2 FQNEAQ (reference sequence). The material sequenced was CD4+ or CD8+ T cells sorted from blood, taken in a trial of the OX40 agonist ivuxolimab. The chain joins TRBV7-9 to TRBJ1-1; 8 bases match TRBD1. This clonotype was sampled from an adult with an advanced solid tumor such as melanoma, head and neck, liver or kidney cancer. The CDR3 loop is CASSYQTGETEAFF. CDR3 bases: TGTGCCAGCAGCTACCAGACAGGGGAAACTGAAGCTTTCTTT.